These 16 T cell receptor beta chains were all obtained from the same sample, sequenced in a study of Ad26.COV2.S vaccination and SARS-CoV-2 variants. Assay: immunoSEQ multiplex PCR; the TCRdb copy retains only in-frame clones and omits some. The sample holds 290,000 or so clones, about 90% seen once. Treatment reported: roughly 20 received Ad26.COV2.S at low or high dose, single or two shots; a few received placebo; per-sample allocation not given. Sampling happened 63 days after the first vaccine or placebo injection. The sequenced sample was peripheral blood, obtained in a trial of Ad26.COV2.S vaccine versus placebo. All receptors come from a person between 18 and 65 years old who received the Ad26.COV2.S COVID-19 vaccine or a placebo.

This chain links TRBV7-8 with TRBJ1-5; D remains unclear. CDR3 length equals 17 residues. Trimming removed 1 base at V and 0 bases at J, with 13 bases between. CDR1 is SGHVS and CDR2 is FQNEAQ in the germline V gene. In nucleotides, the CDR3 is TGTGCCAGCAGCTTAGGAGGATCTTATTATAGCAATCAGCCCCAGCATTTT. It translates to CASSLGGSYYSNQPQHF.

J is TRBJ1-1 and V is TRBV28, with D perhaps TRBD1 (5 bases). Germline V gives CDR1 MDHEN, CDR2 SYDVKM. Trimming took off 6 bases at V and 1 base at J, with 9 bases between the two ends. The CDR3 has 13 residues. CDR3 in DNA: TGTGCCAGCAGCCGGGGCGAGAACACTGAAGCTTTCTTT. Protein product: CASSRGENTEAFF.

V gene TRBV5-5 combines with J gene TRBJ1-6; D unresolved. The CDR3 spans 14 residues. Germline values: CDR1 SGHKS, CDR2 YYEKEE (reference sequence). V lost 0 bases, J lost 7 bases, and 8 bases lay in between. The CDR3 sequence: CASSLEGSNSPLHF. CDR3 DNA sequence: TGTGCCAGCAGCTTGGAGGGTTCGAATTCACCCCTCCACTTT. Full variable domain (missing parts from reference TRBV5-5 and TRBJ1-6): DAGVTQSPTHLIKTRGQQVTLRCSPISGHKSVSWYQQVLGQGPQFIFQYYEKEERGRGNFPDRFSARQFPNYSSELNVNALLLGDSALYLCASSLEGSNSPLHFGNGTRLTVT.

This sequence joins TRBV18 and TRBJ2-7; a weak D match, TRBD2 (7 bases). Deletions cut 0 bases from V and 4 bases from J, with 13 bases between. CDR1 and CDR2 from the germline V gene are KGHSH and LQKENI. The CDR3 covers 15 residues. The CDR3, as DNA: TGTGCCAGCTCACCACCGGCCGCGGGGGCTTACGAGCAGTACTTC. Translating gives CASSPPAAGAYEQYF.

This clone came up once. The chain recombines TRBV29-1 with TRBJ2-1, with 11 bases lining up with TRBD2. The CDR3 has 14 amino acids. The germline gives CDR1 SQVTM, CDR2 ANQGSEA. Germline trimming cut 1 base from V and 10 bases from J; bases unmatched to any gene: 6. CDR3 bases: TGCAGCGTTGAAGGGCTAGCGGGAGGCTCCGAGCAGTTCTTC. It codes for CSVEGLAGGSEQFF.

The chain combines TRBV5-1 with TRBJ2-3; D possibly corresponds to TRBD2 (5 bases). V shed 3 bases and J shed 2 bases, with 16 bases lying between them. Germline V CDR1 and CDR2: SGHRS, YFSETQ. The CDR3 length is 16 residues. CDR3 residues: CASSYSGMGSTDTQYF. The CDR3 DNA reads TGCGCCAGCAGCTACTCGGGAATGGGGTCCACAGATACGCAGTATTTT.

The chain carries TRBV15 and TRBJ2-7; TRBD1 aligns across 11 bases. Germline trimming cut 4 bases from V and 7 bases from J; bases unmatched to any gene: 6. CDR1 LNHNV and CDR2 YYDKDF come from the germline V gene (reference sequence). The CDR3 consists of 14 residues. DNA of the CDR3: TGTGCCACCAGCAAGGACAGGGGGCTGAGGGAGCAGTACTTC. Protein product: CATSKDRGLREQYF.

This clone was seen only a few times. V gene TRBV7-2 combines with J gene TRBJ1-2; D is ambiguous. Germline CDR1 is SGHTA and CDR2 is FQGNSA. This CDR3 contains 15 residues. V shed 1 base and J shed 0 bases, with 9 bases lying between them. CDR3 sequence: CASSLVARANYGYTF. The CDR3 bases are TGTGCCAGCAGCTTAGTTGCCAGAGCTAACTATGGCTACACCTTC. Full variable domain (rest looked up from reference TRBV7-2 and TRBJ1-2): GAGVSQSPSNKVTEKGKDVELRCDPISGHTALYWYRQSLGQGLEFLIYFQGNSAPDKSGLPSDRFSAERTGGSVSTLTIQRTQQEDSAVYLCASSLVARANYGYTFGSGTRLTVV.

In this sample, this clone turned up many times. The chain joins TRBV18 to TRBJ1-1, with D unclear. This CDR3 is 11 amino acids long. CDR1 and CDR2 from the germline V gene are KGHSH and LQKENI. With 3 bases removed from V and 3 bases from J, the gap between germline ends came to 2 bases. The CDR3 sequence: CASSPDTEAFF. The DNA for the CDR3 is TGTGCCAGCTCACCTGACACTGAAGCTTTCTTT.

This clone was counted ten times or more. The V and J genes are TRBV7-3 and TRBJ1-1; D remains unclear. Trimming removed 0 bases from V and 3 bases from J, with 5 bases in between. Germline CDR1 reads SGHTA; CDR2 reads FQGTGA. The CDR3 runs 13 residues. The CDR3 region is CASSLTTDTEAFF. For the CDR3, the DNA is TGTGCCAGCAGCTTAACTACAGACACTGAAGCTTTCTTT. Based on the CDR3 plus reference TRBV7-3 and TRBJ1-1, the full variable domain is GAGVSQTPSNKVTEKGKYVELRCDPISGHTALYWYRQSLGQGPEFLIYFQGTGAADDSGLPNDRFFAVRPEGSVSTLKIQRTERGDSAVYLCASSLTTDTEAFFGQGTRLTVV.

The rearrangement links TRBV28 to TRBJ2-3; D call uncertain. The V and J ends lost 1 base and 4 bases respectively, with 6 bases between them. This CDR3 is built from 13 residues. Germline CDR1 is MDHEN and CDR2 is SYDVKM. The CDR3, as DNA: TGTGCCAGCAGTTTATCAGGCCCAGATACGCAGTATTTT. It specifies CASSLSGPDTQYF.

The CDR3 is CASSPLRGTTEAFF. The CDR3 bases are TGTGCCAGCTCACCGCTCCGGGGGACCACTGAAGCTTTCTTT. The chain recombines TRBV18 with TRBJ1-1; tentative D call: TRBD1 (5 bases). The CDR3 covers 14 residues. The germline CDR1 and CDR2 sequences are KGHSH and LQKENI. V lost 3 bases, J lost 4 bases, and 12 bases lay in between.

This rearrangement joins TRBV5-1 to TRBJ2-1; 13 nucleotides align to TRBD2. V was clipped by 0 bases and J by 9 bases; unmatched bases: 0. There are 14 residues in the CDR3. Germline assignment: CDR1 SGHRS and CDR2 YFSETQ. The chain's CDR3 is CASSLGTSGSEQFF. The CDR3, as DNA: TGCGCCAGCAGCTTGGGGACTAGCGGGAGTGAGCAGTTCTTC.

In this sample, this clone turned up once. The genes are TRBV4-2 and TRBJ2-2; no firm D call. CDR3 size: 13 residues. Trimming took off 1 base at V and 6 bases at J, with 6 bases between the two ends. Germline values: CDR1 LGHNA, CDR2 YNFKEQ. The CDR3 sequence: CASSQVGAGELFF. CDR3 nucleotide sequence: TGTGCCAGCAGCCAAGTTGGGGCCGGGGAGCTGTTTTTT.

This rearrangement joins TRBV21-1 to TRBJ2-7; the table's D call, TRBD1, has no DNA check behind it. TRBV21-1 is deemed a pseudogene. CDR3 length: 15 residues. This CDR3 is CASSNNRGRPYEQYF. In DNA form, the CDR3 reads TGTGCCAGCAGCAACAACAGGGGGCGGCCCTACGAGCAGTACTTC.

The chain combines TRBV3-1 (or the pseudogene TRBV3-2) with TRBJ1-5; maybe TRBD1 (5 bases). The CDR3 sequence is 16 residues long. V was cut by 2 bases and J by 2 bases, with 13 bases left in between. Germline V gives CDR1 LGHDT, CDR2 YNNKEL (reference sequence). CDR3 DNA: TGTGCCAGCAGCCAAAACGGGGGGGTCGGCAATCAGCCCCAGCATTTT. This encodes CASSQNGGVGNQPQHF.